The 5 T cell receptor beta chains reported below all come from one sample, sequenced in a study of T-cell memory formation after mild COVID-19. TCRdb reprocessed the 5' RACE reads with MiXCR, giving one entry per CDR3 protein. This sample has 150,000 to 200,000 distinct CDR3 sequences, with around 10% found just once. The sample consisted of PBMCs or a T cell subset sorted from them (not recorded which). Receptor source: a man aged 18 to 29 who had mild COVID-19 (a few samples of this study predate the infection). Cell type and time point are not known.

The chain couples TRBV5-1 to TRBJ1-1; the match to TRBD1 covers 7 bases. In germline, CDR1 is SGHRS, CDR2 YFSETQ. V gave up 2 bases and J gave up 4 bases; unmatched junction bases: 8. There are 15 residues in the CDR3. The CDR3: CASSFSPGGSTEAFF. CDR3 bases: TGCGCCAGCAGCTTTTCTCCAGGGGGATCCACTGAAGCTTTCTTT. The whole variable domain, filled in from reference TRBV5-1 and TRBJ1-1, reads KAGVTQTPRYLIKTRGQQVTLSCSPISGHRSVSWYQQTPGQGLQFLFEYFSETQRNKGNFPGRFSGRQFSNSRSEMNVSTLELGDSALYLCASSFSPGGSTEAFFGQGTRLTVV.

V usage is TRBV12-3 or TRBV12-4 and J usage is TRBJ2-1; D is perhaps TRBD2 (5 bases). The CDR3 is made up of 12 amino acids. Trimming removed 1 base at V and 10 bases at J, with 8 bases between. The CDR3 nucleotides are TGTGCCAGCAGTTTAGATTCGGGAGAGCAGTTCTTC. Translated, it gives CASSLDSGEQFF.

The rearrangement links TRBV7-3 to TRBJ1-1; D not certain. CDR3 size: 13 residues. The germline V gene has CDR1 SGHTA and CDR2 FQGTGA. Between the trimmed V and J ends, which lost 3 bases and 0 bases, there was a span of 5 bases. The CDR3 nucleotides read TGTGCCAGCAGCTTCCACATGAACACTGAAGCTTTCTTT. As protein: CASSFHMNTEAFF.

The rearrangement links TRBV5-6 to TRBJ2-1; D uncertain. The germline V and J ends were trimmed by 8 bases and 4 bases, with 7 bases remaining between them. Germline V gene sequence: CDR1 SGHDT, CDR2 YYEEEE. CDR3 length: 11 residues. The DNA for the CDR3 is TGTGCCAGTGGCCGTTACAATGAGCAGTTCTTC. Its protein product is CASGRYNEQFF.

The chain couples TRBV7-9 to TRBJ1-2; no reliable D call. CDR3 size: 16 residues. Germline-derived CDR1 and CDR2 are SEHNR and FQNEAQ (reference sequence). Trimming cost V 5 bases and J 0 bases, with 16 bases left between them. CDR3 region: CASSQGSKGSNYGYTF. CDR3 DNA sequence: TGTGCCAGCAGCCAAGGGTCGAAAGGTTCTAACTATGGCTACACCTTC.